Below, 2 T cell receptor beta chains from the same sample are listed, as sequenced in a study of CD8+CD57+ T cells in acquired aplastic anemia. Both TCR beta VDJ combination and CDR3 sequence profiling were carried out. Genomic DNA was the template for this profiling. TCRdb re-called the reads with MiXCR, one entry per CDR3 protein. The table includes about 290,000 distinct CDR3 sequences, under 60% detected once. An expansion of CD8+CD57+ cells by flow cytometry had been shown in patients chosen for sequencing. Sequences were obtained from sorted CD4+, CD8+, or CD8+CD57+ T cells (not recorded which) from PBMCs. The source of these receptors is a human donor with aplastic anemia.

This clonotype came up many times. The rearrangement uses TRBV7-9 and TRBJ2-1; perhaps TRBD1 as D (5 bases). V was clipped by 2 bases and J by 9 bases, with 8 bases between them. This CDR3 contains 12 residues. CDR1 and CDR2 (germline): SEHNR, FQNEAQ (reference sequence). The CDR3 spells CASSLRGIEQFF. CDR3 DNA sequence: TGTGCCAGCAGCTTAAGGGGTATTGAGCAGTTCTTC.

This clonotype was recorded a few times. The V gene is TRBV7-8, the J gene TRBJ1-1; no firm D call. Trimming pared 5 bases from V and 6 bases from J, leaving 13 bases between. There are 13 residues in the CDR3. Looked up from germline, CDR1 is SGHVS and CDR2 is FQNEAQ. The CDR3 sequence is CASSDSLEAEAFF. The CDR3 DNA follows: TGTGCCAGCAGCGATTCTCTAGAAGCTGAAGCTTTCTTT. Supplemented by reference TRBV7-8 and TRBJ1-1, the full variable domain reads GAGVSQSPRYKVAKRGQDVALRCDPISGHVSLFWYQQALGQGPEFLTYFQNEAQLDKSGLPSDRFFAERPEGSVSTLKIQRTQQEDSAVYLCASSDSLEAEAFFGQGTRLTVV.